Below are 6 T cell receptor beta chains sequenced from a single sample in a study of cytomegalovirus exposure and HLA in healthy donors. Amplification used 60 Vbeta primers and 13 Jbeta primers. Some clones are missing from TCRdb's copy, which holds only in-frame ones; the method was immunoSEQ multiplex PCR. The table includes almost 70,000 clones, approximately 70% detected once. Sequenced: PBMCs. The receptors were sampled from a male donor in good health and CMV-seropositive.

This chain uses TRBV6-1 with TRBJ2-1; 7 bases align to TRBD2. This CDR3 has 15 amino acids. The germline gives CDR1 MNHNS, CDR2 SASEGT. J gave up 4 bases and V 5 bases, and 8 bases lay outside the gene matches. This CDR3 reads CASSWGGRAYNEQFF. The CDR3, as DNA: TGTGCCAGCAGTTGGGGGGGGAGAGCGTACAATGAGCAGTTCTTC.

The chain joins TRBV6-5 to TRBJ2-5, with TRBD2 matching 8 bases. The V segment lost 1 base and the J segment 5 bases; nucleotides outside the gene matches: 9. Germline V lookup: CDR1 MNHEY, CDR2 SVGAGI. This CDR3 spans 16 amino acids. This chain's CDR3 is CASSYYAGTSDETQYF. The DNA for the CDR3 is TGTGCCAGCAGTTACTACGCCGGGACTAGTGACGAGACCCAGTACTTC.

This clone was seen a single time. The CDR3 loop reads CSVPDYTDTQYF. The CDR3 region has the DNA TGCAGCGTCCCGGACTACACAGATACGCAGTATTTT. The gene calls are TRBV29-1 and TRBJ2-3; D may be TRBD2 (6 bases). V was trimmed by 6 bases and J by 2 bases, leaving 9 bases between them. Germline CDR1 reads SQVTM; CDR2 reads ANQGSEA. CDR3 size: 12 residues.

The CDR3 nucleotides are TGCAGCGTCGGGGGACTAGCGGGGGGCCGGCGAGATACGCAGTATTTT. Protein product: CSVGGLAGGRRDTQYF. The genes are TRBV29-1 and TRBJ2-3; 15 bases agree with TRBD2. Germline CDR1 is SQVTM and CDR2 is ANQGSEA. This CDR3 has 16 residues. Trimming took 6 bases from V and 5 from J; bases not matched to a gene: 9.

This rearrangement joins TRBV29-1 to TRBJ2-3, with D maybe TRBD1 (6 bases). The germline V gene has CDR1 SQVTM and CDR2 ANQGSEA. Deletions cut 5 bases from V and 5 bases from J, with 11 bases between. There are 12 residues in the CDR3. In DNA, the CDR3 is TGCAGCGTTCGACAGGTTAGAGATACGCAGTATTTT. Its protein is CSVRQVRDTQYF.

The chain joins TRBV30 to TRBJ2-7; D is perhaps TRBD2 (5 bases). The germline CDR1 and CDR2 sequences are GTSNPN and SVGIG (reference sequence). There are 15 residues in the CDR3. Between the trimmed V and J ends, which lost 3 bases and 3 bases, there was a span of 18 bases. The CDR3 DNA sequence: TGTGCCTGGAGAGAAAAGACACAAGGAGGCTACGAGCAGTACTTC. Protein sequence: CAWREKTQGGYEQYF.